This TCR beta chain was retrieved from a study of blood T cell repertoires in COVID-19. The germline V gene has CDR1 SGHNT and CDR2 YYREEE (reference sequence). This CDR3 is 13 amino acids long. Between the trimmed V and J ends, which lost 1 base and 8 bases, there was a span of 12 bases. Some clones are missing from TCRdb's copy, which holds only in-frame ones; the method was immunoSEQ multiplex PCR. The sample lists 90,000 to 100,000 clones; approximately 84% were seen once. This receptor was taken from a man between 60 and 75 years old with acute or convalescent COVID-19. Sequenced input: peripheral blood. V and J are TRBV5-4 and TRBJ1-2, with a tentative D call TRBD1 (6 bases). The CDR3 region is CASSLQGMEGYTF. DNA for the CDR3: TGTGCCAGCAGCTTGCAGGGGATGGAGGGCTACACCTTC.